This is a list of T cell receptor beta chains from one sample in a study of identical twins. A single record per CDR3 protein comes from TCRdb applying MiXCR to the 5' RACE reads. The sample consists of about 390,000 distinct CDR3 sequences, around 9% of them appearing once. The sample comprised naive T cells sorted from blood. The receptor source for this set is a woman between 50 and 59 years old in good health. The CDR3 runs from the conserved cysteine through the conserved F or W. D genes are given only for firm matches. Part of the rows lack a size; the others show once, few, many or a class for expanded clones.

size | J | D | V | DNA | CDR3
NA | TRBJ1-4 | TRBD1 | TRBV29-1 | TGCAGCGCGCTGACAGGGGGAAATGAAAAACTGTTTTTT | CSALTGGNEKLFF
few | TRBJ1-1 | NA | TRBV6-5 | TGTGCCAGCAGTTACTATCAGGACACGAACACTGAAGCTTTCTTT | CASSYYQDTNTEAFF
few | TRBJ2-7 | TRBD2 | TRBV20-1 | TGCAGTGCTTCTACCATGGCCACTAGCGACAGCTACGAGCAGTACTTC | CSASTMATSDSYEQYF
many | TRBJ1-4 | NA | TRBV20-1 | TGCAGTGCTAGAGATTCAGCAACTAATGAAAAACTGTTTTTT | CSARDSATNEKLFF
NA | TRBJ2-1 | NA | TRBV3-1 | TGTGCCAGCAGCCAAGATCAGGGGACTGAGCAGTTCTTC | CASSQDQGTEQFF
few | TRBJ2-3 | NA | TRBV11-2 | TGTGCCAGCAGCTTAGGCCAGGTTCATGCAGATACGCAGTATTTT | CASSLGQVHADTQYF
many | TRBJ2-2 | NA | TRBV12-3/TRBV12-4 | TGTGCCAGCAGTTCGGCTCTTCCGGGGGCCGGGGAGCTGTTTTTT | CASSSALPGAGELFF
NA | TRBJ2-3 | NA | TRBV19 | TGTGCCACGACATGGGGCGGCACAGATACGCAGTATTTT | CATTWGGTDTQYF
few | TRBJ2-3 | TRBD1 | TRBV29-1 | TGCAGCGTGAAAACCGGGACAGGGGTTGAGTATTTT | CSVKTGTGVEYF
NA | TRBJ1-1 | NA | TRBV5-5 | TGTGCCAGCAGCCCGACAGTGGGGAGCACTGAAGCTTTCTTT | CASSPTVGSTEAFF
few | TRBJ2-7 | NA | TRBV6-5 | TGTGCCAGCAGGGGCAGCACGTCCTACGAGCAGTACTTC | CASRGSTSYEQYF
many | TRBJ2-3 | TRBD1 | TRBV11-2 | TGTGCCAGCAGCTTAGTCTGGACAGGTGGAGATACGCAGTATTTT | CASSLVWTGGDTQYF
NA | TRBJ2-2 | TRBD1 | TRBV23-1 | TGCGCCAGCAATTTCGACAGGGGAAATTCCGGGGAGCTGTTTTTT | CASNFDRGNSGELFF
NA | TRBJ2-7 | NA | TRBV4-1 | TGCGCCAGCAGCCAATCGGTAGCGGACCCCTCCTACGAGCAGTACTTC | CASSQSVADPSYEQYF
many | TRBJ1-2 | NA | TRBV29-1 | TGCAGCGCCCTAGGGGGGCGAGGCTACACCTTC | CSALGGRGYTF
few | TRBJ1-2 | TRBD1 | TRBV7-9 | TGTGCCAGCAGTGCAGGGGGTGTCGACTTAAATTCTAACTATGGCTACACCTTC | CASSAGGVDLNSNYGYTF
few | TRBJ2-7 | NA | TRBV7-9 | TGTGCCAGCAGCTCCCGTTTGGGTGGCTACGAGCAGTACTTC | CASSSRLGGYEQYF
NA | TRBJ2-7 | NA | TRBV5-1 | TGCGCCAGCAGCTTACAGGGTACTCTTCCCTACGAGCAGTACTTC | CASSLQGTLPYEQYF
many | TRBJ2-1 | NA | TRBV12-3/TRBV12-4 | TGTGCCAGCAGTTCGTTTAGCCTCTTGGATGAGCAGTTCTTC | CASSSFSLLDEQFF
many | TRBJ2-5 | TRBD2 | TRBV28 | TGTGCCACCGACGAGCGGGAGGGGGGGGAGACCCAGTACTTC | CATDEREGGETQYF
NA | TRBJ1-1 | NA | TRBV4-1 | TGCGCCAGCAGCCAAGAGATTGGGGCGACTGAAGCTTTCTTT | CASSQEIGATEAFF
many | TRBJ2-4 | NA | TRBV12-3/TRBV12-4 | TGTGCCAGCAGCCACGGGACCACGCAGTACTTC | CASSHGTTQYF
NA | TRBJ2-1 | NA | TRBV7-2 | TGTGCCAGCAGCTCAAACCGCCCAAATGAGCAGTTCTTC | CASSSNRPNEQFF
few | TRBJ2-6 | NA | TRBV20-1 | TGCAGTGCTAGGGACGCTCTTGGCAGGGGACAATCTGGGGCCAACGTCCTGACTTTC | CSARDALGRGQSGANVLTF
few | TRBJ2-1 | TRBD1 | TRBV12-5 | TGTGCTAGTGGTTTGACCCGGGACAGCATTCGCAATGAGCAGTTCTTC | CASGLTRDSIRNEQFF
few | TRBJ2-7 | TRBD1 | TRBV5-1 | TGCGCCAGCCGGGTGGGGACAGCGGCCGAGCAGTACTTC | CASRVGTAAEQYF
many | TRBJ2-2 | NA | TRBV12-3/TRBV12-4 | TGTGCCAGCAGTTTAGTGGATTCCGGGGAGCTGTTTTTT | CASSLVDSGELFF
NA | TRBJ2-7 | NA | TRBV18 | TGTGCCAGCTCACCAAGGCAGATCTACGAGCAGTACTTC | CASSPRQIYEQYF
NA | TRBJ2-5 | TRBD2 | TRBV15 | TGTGCCACCAGCAGAGATCCCGGACTAGCGGGAGCAGGAGAGACCCAGTACTTC | CATSRDPGLAGAGETQYF
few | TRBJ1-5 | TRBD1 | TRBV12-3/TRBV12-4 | TGTGCCAGCAGCCACGGGACAGGGCCAAGTCAGCCCCAGCATTTT | CASSHGTGPSQPQHF
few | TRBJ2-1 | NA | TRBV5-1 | TGCGCCAGCAGCTTGAATTCGCTAGCGAATGAGCAGTTCTTC | CASSLNSLANEQFF
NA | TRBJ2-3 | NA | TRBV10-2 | TGCGCCAGCAGTCGCGGGCCGGGCTCAGATACGCAGTATTTT | CASSRGPGSDTQYF
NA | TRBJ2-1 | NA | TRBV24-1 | TGTGCCACCAGTGACGAGGGACCCTACAATGAGCAGTTCTTC | CATSDEGPYNEQFF
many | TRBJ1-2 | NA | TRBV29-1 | TGCAGCGTTGTATCGGACAGACACTATGGCTACACCTTC | CSVVSDRHYGYTF
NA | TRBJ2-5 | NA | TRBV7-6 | TGTGCCAGCAGCTTAGGACCGAACCTCCAAGAGACCCAGTACTTC | CASSLGPNLQETQYF
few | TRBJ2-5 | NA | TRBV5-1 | TGCGCCAGCAGCTTGGTCACACAGGGAGGAGAGACCCAGTACTTC | CASSLVTQGGETQYF
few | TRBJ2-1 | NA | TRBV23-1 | TGCGCCAGCAGTCAATTGGACCCTTGGGTGTATTTCTTC | CASSQLDPWVYFF
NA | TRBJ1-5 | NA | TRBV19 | TGTGCCAGTAGTAAACCATTCACCAGAGGTAAAAATCAGCCCCAGCATTTT | CASSKPFTRGKNQPQHF
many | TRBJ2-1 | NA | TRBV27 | TGTGCCAGCAGGCGTGAAGTAGCGGCCTACAATGAGCAGTTCTTC | CASRREVAAYNEQFF
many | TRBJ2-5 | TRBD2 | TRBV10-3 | TGTGCCATCAGAAGCGGGAGCGGTGAGACCCAGTACTTC | CAIRSGSGETQYF
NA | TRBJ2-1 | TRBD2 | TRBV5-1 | TGCGCCAGCAGCAAGGGACTAGCGGGGTCTAATGAGCAGTTCTTC | CASSKGLAGSNEQFF
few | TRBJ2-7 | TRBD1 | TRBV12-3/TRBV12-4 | TGTGCCAGCACACGGGACAGCACCTACGAGCAGTACTTC | CASTRDSTYEQYF
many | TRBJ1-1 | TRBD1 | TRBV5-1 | TGCGCCAGCAGCTTGGGACAGGGGGGCACTGAAGCTTTCTTT | CASSLGQGGTEAFF
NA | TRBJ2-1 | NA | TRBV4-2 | TGTGCCAGCAGCCAAGCCCCGGGGGACTACAATGAGCAGTTCTTC | CASSQAPGDYNEQFF
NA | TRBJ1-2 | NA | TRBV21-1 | TGTGCCAGCAGCAAAGGGGGAAGCTACACCTTC | CASSKGGSYTF
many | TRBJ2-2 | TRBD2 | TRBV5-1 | TGCGCCAGCAGCACGACCGGGACTAGCGGGAGAAGAGGGACCGGGGAGCTGTTTTTT | CASSTTGTSGRRGTGELFF
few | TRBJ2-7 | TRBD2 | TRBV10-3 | TGTGCCATCAGTGAAGGTACCGGGACTAGCGGGTTCTACGAGCAGTACTTC | CAISEGTGTSGFYEQYF
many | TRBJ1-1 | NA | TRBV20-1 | TGCAGTGCTAGAGGGAACACTGAAGCTTTCTTT | CSARGNTEAFF
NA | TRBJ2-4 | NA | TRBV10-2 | TGCGCCAGCAGTGAACAGCGACTAGCCAAAAACATTCAGTACTTC | CASSEQRLAKNIQYF
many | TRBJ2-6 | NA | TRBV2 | TGTGCCAGCAGTGAAACCGGGAACGGGGCCAACGTCCTGACTTTC | CASSETGNGANVLTF
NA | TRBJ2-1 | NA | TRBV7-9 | TGTGCCAGCAGCTTAGCGCTGGGACTTACCGGGGATGAGCAGTTCTTC | CASSLALGLTGDEQFF
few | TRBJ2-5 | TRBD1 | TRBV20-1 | TGCAGTGCTGGAGGACAGGGGAAAGAGACCCAGTACTTC | CSAGGQGKETQYF
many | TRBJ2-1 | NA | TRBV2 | TGTGCCAGCAAGGACAATGAGCAGTTCTTC | CASKDNEQFF
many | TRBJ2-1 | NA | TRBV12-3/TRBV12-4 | TGTGCCAGCAGTACTCAGAGCTCCTACAATGAGCAGTTCTTC | CASSTQSSYNEQFF
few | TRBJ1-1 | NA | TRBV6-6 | TGTGCCACCGTGAAGAACACTGAAGCTTTCTTT | CATVKNTEAFF